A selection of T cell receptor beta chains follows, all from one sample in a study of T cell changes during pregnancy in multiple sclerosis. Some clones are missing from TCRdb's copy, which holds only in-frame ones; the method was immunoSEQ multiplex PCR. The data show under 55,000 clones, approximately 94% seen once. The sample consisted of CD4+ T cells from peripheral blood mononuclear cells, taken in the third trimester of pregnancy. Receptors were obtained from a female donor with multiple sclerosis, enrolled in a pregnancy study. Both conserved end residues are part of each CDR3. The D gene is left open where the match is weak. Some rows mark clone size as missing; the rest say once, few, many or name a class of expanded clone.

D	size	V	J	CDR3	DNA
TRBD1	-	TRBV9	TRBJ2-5	CASSVDGTGGIKETQYF	TGTGCCAGCAGCGTAGACGGGACAGGGGGCATTAAAGAGACCCAGTACTTC
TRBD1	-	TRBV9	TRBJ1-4	CASSVLGTGDEKLFF	TGTGCCAGCAGCGTACTCGGGACAGGGGATGAAAAACTGTTTTTT
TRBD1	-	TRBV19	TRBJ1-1	CASSAGGQGLAEAFF	TGTGCCAGTAGTGCTGGGGGACAGGGGTTAGCTGAAGCTTTCTTT
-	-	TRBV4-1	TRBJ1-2	CASSPRGTRRTDDGYTF	TGCGCCAGCAGCCCCCGGGGCACCCGGAGGACAGACGATGGCTACACCTTC
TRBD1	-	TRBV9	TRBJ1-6	CASSATGALSPLHF	TGTGCCAGCAGCGCTACAGGGGCCCTTTCACCCCTCCACTTT
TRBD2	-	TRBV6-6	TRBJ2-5	CASSFSGRPTQETQYF	TGTGCCAGCAGCTTTAGCGGGAGGCCAACCCAAGAGACCCAGTACTTC
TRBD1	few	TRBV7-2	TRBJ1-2	CASSFRTGGGYGYTF	TGTGCCAGCAGCTTCCGGACAGGGGGGGGATATGGCTACACCTTC
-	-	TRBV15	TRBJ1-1	CATSRDEVVSAFF	TGTGCCACCAGCAGAGATGAGGTGGTTAGCGCTTTCTTT
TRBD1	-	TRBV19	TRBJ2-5	CASSPRDRGGETQYF	TGTGCCAGTAGTCCCCGGGACAGGGGAGGAGAGACCCAGTACTTC
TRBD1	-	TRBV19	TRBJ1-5	CASSIGQGSLPQHF	TGTGCCAGTAGTATAGGACAGGGTTCATTGCCCCAGCATTTT
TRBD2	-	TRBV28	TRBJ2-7	CASRPHRGLTQDEQYF	TGTGCCAGCAGGCCCCATAGGGGACTAACCCAAGACGAGCAGTACTTC
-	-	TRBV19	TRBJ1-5	CASSMAGGEWSGPQHF	TGTGCCAGTAGTATGGCGGGCGGAGAGTGGTCAGGGCCCCAGCATTTT
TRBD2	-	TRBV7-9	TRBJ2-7	CASQPGGVYEQYF	TGTGCCAGCCAACCTGGGGGGGTTTACGAGCAGTACTTC
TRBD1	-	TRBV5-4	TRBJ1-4	CASSSKRAGGAEEKLFF	TGTGCCAGCAGCTCAAAACGTGCAGGGGGCGCAGAAGAAAAACTGTTTTTT
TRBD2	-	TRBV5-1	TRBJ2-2	CASSSGGSTGELFF	TGCGCCAGCAGCTCCGGGGGGAGCACCGGGGAGCTGTTTTTT
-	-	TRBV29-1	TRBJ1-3	CSVEIHSGNTIYF	TGCAGCGTTGAAATCCACTCTGGAAACACCATATATTTT
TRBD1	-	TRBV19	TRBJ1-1	CAVSTGLGLVGGEAFF	TGTGCCGTTTCGACAGGGTTGGGTCTAGTGGGGGGTGAAGCTTTCTTT
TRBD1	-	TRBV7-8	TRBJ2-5	CASQRQGAPQYF	TGTGCCAGCCAACGACAGGGGGCCCCTCAGTACTTC
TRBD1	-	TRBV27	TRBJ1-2	CASSYLTGVGTNYGYTF	TGTGCCAGCAGTTACCTGACAGGGGTGGGTACTAACTATGGCTACACCTTC
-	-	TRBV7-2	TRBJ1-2	CASSSTGAGGYTF	TGTGCCAGCAGCTCGACGGGAGCTGGCGGCTACACCTTC
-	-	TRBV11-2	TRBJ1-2	CASSPLSYGYTF	TGTGCCAGCAGCCCCCTGAGCTATGGCTACACCTTC
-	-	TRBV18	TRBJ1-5	CASSLRDQPQHF	TGTGCCAGCTCCCTACGGGATCAGCCCCAGCATTTT
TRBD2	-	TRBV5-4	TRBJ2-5	CASSPGLAGQQETQYF	TGTGCCAGCAGCCCTGGACTAGCGGGTCAACAAGAGACCCAGTACTTC
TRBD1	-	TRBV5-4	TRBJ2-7	CASSLGQGQLYEQYF	TGTGCCAGCAGCTTGGGTCAGGGACAGCTCTACGAGCAGTACTTC
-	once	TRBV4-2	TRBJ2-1	CASSHSRVDEQFF	TGTGCCAGCAGCCATTCCAGGGTAGATGAGCAGTTCTTC
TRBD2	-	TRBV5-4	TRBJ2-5	CASSSKKTSGSTETQYF	TGTGCCAGCAGCTCGAAAAAAACTAGCGGGAGTACTGAGACCCAGTACTTC
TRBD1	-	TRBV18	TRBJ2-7	CASSPPTGGNYEQYF	TGTGCCAGCTCACCACCGACAGGGGGTAATTACGAGCAGTACTTC
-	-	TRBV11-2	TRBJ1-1	CASSLDGGEAFF	TGTGCCAGCAGCTTAGATGGCGGTGAAGCTTTCTTT
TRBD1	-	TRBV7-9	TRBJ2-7	CASSLGGTGIPEQYF	TGTGCCAGCAGCTTAGGGGGGACAGGAATCCCCGAGCAGTACTTC
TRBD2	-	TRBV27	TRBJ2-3	CARPELADPSTDTQYF	TGTGCCAGGCCGGAACTAGCGGACCCTAGCACAGATACGCAGTATTTT
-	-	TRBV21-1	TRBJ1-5	CASSKAAGSNQPQHF	TGTGCCAGCAGCAAAGCTGCAGGTAGCAATCAGCCCCAGCATTTT
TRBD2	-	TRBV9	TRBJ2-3	CASSVVPSGHPTDTQYF	TGTGCCAGCAGCGTAGTCCCTAGCGGACATCCCACAGATACGCAGTATTTT
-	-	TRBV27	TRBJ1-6	CASSLVDMYNSPLHF	TGTGCCAGCAGTTTAGTGGACATGTATAATTCACCCCTCCACTTT
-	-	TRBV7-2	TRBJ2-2	CASSLVVGANTGELFF	TGTGCCAGCAGCTTAGTAGTCGGGGCGAACACCGGGGAGCTGTTTTTT
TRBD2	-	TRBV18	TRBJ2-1	CASSPTGTSGYNEQFF	TGTGCCAGCTCACCAACCGGGACTAGCGGGTACAATGAGCAGTTCTTC
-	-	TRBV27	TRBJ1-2	CASSPRDSIGGYTF	TGTGCCAGCAGCCCCCGGGATAGTATCGGGGGCTACACCTTC
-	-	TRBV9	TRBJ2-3	CASSVMRFTDTQYF	TGTGCCAGCAGCGTAATGCGATTTACAGATACGCAGTATTTT
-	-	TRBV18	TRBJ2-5	CASSPYPGKETQYF	TGTGCCAGCTCACCATATCCGGGGAAAGAGACCCAGTACTTC
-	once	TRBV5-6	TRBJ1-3	CASSLVGAGNTIYF	TGTGCCAGCAGCTTGGTAGGGGCTGGAAACACCATATATTTT
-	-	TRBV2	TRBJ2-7	CASKSQGSSYEQYF	TGTGCCAGCAAGTCACAGGGATCATCCTACGAGCAGTACTTC
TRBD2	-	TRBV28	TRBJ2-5	CASSSPTSGGGETQYF	TGTGCCAGCAGCTCCCCAACTAGCGGCGGAGGAGAGACCCAGTACTTC
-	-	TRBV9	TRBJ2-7	CASSVGGTHYEQYF	TGTGCCAGCAGCGTAGGCGGGACCCACTACGAGCAGTACTTC
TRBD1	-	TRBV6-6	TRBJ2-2	CASSYDGTGGTGELFF	TGTGCCAGCAGTTACGATGGGACAGGGGGCACCGGGGAGCTGTTTTTT
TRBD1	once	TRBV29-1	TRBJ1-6	CSVALGQGFSPLHF	TGCAGCGTTGCCCTGGGACAGGGGTTTTCACCCCTCCACTTT
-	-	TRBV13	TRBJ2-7	CASSYYDRREQYF	TGTGCCAGCAGTTACTACGACAGGCGGGAGCAGTACTTC
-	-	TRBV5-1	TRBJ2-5	CASSPSGGSQETQYF	TGCGCCAGCAGCCCCTCTGGGGGGTCCCAAGAGACCCAGTACTTC
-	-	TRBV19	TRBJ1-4	CASSMGLKNEKLFF	TGTGCCAGTAGTATGGGACTGAAGAATGAAAAACTGTTTTTT
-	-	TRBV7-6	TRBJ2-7	CASSLGRDPTYEQYF	TGTGCCAGCAGCTTAGGGCGGGACCCCACCTACGAGCAGTACTTC
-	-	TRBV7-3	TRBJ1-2	CASSLTSSGDAGYTF	TGTGCCAGCAGCTTAACGTCTTCAGGGGATGCTGGCTACACCTTC
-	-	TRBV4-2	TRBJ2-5	CASSQDFALRETQYF	TGTGCCAGCAGCCAAGATTTTGCGCTCAGGGAGACCCAGTACTTC
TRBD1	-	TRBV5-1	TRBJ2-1	CASSLEGGRYNEQFF	TGCGCCAGCAGCTTGGAAGGGGGCAGATACAATGAGCAGTTCTTC